These 30 T cell receptor beta chains were all obtained from the same sample, sequenced in a study of PD-L1 blockade in urothelial cancer. Sample time point: pretreatment peripheral blood. The method was immunoSEQ multiplex PCR; TCRdb's version includes in-frame clones alone and lacks a portion of them. The sample yields about 130,000 clones, 70% to 85% seen once. The sequencing used PBMCs, collected around atezolizumab (anti-PD-L1) treatment. Every receptor here comes from a man aged 45-65 years with urothelial cancer.

This rearrangement joins TRBV6-5 to TRBJ1-2; D is undetermined. CDR1 is MNHEY, CDR2 SVGAGI, per germline. The V end lost 2 bases, the J end lost 4 bases, and 5 bases lay between the germline ends. The CDR3 length is 12 residues. The CDR3 coding sequence is TGTGCCAGCAGTTACGGCAGCTATGGCTACACCTTC. It translates to CASSYGSYGYTF.

CDR3 loop: CSGRVGDTQYF. CDR3 sequence (DNA): TGCAGCGGCCGAGTCGGAGATACGCAGTATTTT. The gene calls are TRBV29-1 and TRBJ2-3; D call uncertain. V was shortened by 7 bases and J by 5 bases, with 10 bases between the two germline ends. Germline CDR1 SQVTM, CDR2 ANQGSEA. CDR3 length: 11 residues.

This chain connects TRBV28 to TRBJ2-2; 10 nucleotides align to TRBD1. From germline, CDR1 is MDHEN and CDR2 SYDVKM. The V segment lost 6 bases and the J segment 3 bases; nucleotides outside the gene matches: 4. This CDR3 has 15 amino acids. The CDR3, as DNA: TGTGCCAGCAGCGAGGACAGGGGGTACACCGGGGAGCTGTTTTTT. It specifies CASSEDRGYTGELFF.

The chain has TRBV5-6 and TRBJ1-1; D unclear. Trimming took 1 base from V and 7 from J, leaving 11 bases between them. Germline V gene sequence: CDR1 SGHDT, CDR2 YYEEEE. The CDR3 is 13 amino acids. CDR3 sequence reads: CASSLTRRIEAFF. DNA of the CDR3: TGTGCCAGCAGCTTGACGCGGAGAATTGAAGCTTTCTTT. Full variable domain (missing parts from reference TRBV5-6 and TRBJ1-1): DAGVTQSPTHLIKTRGQQVTLRCSPKSGHDTVSWYQQALGQGPQFIFQYYEEEERQRGNFPDRFSGHQFPNYSSELNVNALLLGDSALYLCASSLTRRIEAFFGQGTRLTVV.

The chain joins TRBV10-3 to TRBJ1-1; D unresolved. The CDR3 is made up of 14 amino acids. V lost 3 bases to trimming and J lost 1 base, with 9 bases between them. Germline V gene sequence: CDR1 ENHRY, CDR2 SYGVKD. CDR3 loop: CAISDPTENTEAFF. As DNA, the CDR3 is TGTGCCATCAGTGACCCAACTGAGAACACTGAAGCTTTCTTT.

This clone was seen only once. The rearrangement joins TRBV11-3 to TRBJ1-5; the D gene is possibly TRBD1 (6 bases). Germline V gene lookup returns CDR1 SGHNT and CDR2 YENEEA. V was cut by 11 bases and J by 0 bases, with 17 bases left in between. The CDR3 has 15 residues. The CDR3 coding sequence is TGTGCCTCGGGCAGGGGATCTTTTAGCAATCAGCCCCAGCATTTT. Amino acid sequence: CASGRGSFSNQPQHF.

The J gene is TRBJ2-1, the V gene TRBV5-1; 10 bases are a match to TRBD1. CDR1 is SGHRS and CDR2 is YFSETQ in the germline V gene. V was pared by 6 bases and J by 7 bases, with 10 bases of the junction left unmatched. The CDR3 contains 15 residues. In DNA, the CDR3 is TGCGCCAGCACCCCACCGGGACAGGGGTGGAATGAGCAGTTCTTC. It translates to CASTPPGQGWNEQFF.

The chain has TRBV27 and TRBJ1-2; no definite D call. Per germline, CDR1 MNHEY and CDR2 SMNVEV (reference sequence). V lost 8 bases to trimming and J lost 4 bases, with 17 bases between them. This CDR3 contains 14 residues. The CDR3 DNA reads as TGTGCCAGCGGCCCCGGGAGACGGAGCTATGGCTACACCTTC. It codes for CASGPGRRSYGYTF.

The gene calls are TRBV28 and TRBJ1-3; 7 nucleotides agree with TRBD1. The germline CDR1 and CDR2 sequences are MDHEN and SYDVKM. This CDR3 spans 15 amino acids. J lost 3 bases, V lost 8 bases, and 10 bases had no gene match. DNA for the CDR3: TGTGCCAGCTACTCCTTAGGGGGCAGTGGAAACACCATATATTTT. This codes for CASYSLGGSGNTIYF.

The rearrangement links TRBV11-2 to TRBJ2-7; no clear D. The CDR3 sequence is 13 residues long. CDR1 is SGHAT, CDR2 FQNNGV, per germline. Trimming took off 3 bases at V and 7 bases at J, with 13 bases between the two ends. In nucleotides, the CDR3 is TGTGCCAGCAGCTTCGTCACATTCGGGGAGCAGTACTTC. Its protein is CASSFVTFGEQYF. The full variable domain, rest sourced from reference TRBV11-2 and TRBJ2-7, is EAGVAQSPRYKIIEKRQSVAFWCNPISGHATLYWYQQILGQGPKLLIQFQNNGVVDDSQLPKDRFSAERLKGVDSTLKIQPAKLEDSAVYLCASSFVTFGEQYFGPGTRLTVT.

This chain joins TRBV10-3 and TRBJ1-4; 7 nucleotides line up with TRBD1. Germline V lookup: CDR1 ENHRY, CDR2 SYGVKD. This CDR3 spans 14 amino acids. The ends lost 7 bases at V and 8 bases at J; junction bases unmatched: 10. CDR3 protein: CAINKGGWEEKLFF. CDR3 bases: TGTGCCATCAACAAAGGGGGCTGGGAAGAAAAACTGTTTTTT.

The chain combines TRBV9 with TRBJ2-3, with D unresolved. The germline V gene encodes CDR1 SGDLS and CDR2 YYNGEE. This CDR3 is built from 12 residues. V lost 0 bases to trimming and J lost 8 bases, with 7 bases between them. CDR3 in DNA: TGTGCCAGCAGCGTAGAGTACGGTACGCAGTATTTT. It is translated as CASSVEYGTQYF.

This chain uses TRBV5-1 with TRBJ2-7; 9 bases agree with TRBD2. The CDR3 loop spans 15 amino acids. Germline CDR1 and CDR2: SGHRS and YFSETQ. With 1 base clipped from V and 2 bases from J, the junction kept 4 bases outside the gene matches. CDR3 amino acids: CASSLTASGAYEQYF. The CDR3 DNA reads TGCGCCAGCAGCTTGACGGCTAGCGGGGCCTACGAGCAGTACTTC.

The genes are TRBV27 and TRBJ2-7; D possibly corresponds to TRBD1 (6 bases). The V gene's germline CDR1 is MNHEY and CDR2 SMNVEV (reference sequence). The CDR3 runs to 13 residues. Trimming took 5 bases from V and 2 from J, leaving 10 bases between them. This CDR3 reads CASSNRVPYEQYF. In nucleotides, the CDR3 is TGTGCCAGCAGTAACAGGGTTCCCTACGAGCAGTACTTC.

The rearrangement joins TRBV7-3 to TRBJ2-1, with 8 bases lining up with TRBD2. V dropped 3 bases and J dropped 4; count of bases not matched to a gene: 5. The CDR3 runs 15 residues. In germline, CDR1 is SGHTA, CDR2 FQGTGA. The CDR3 region has the DNA TGTGCCAGCAGCTTCGCAGCGGGAGAGTACAATGAGCAGTTCTTC. The encoded protein is CASSFAAGEYNEQFF.

This chain uses TRBV7-9 with TRBJ2-2; maybe TRBD2 (5 bases). Germline CDR1 is SEHNR and CDR2 is FQNEAQ (reference sequence). CDR3 length: 16 residues. Trimming removed 5 bases from V and 1 base from J, with 14 bases in between. CDR3 DNA sequence: TGTGCCAGCAGCCAAAAGGCGGGTATGAACACCGGGGAGCTGTTTTTT. Translating gives CASSQKAGMNTGELFF.

The chain employs TRBV5-4 and TRBJ2-5, with 10 bases aligning to TRBD2. The CDR3 has 17 amino acids. CDR1 and CDR2 (germline): SGHNT, YYREEE (reference sequence). The V segment lost 0 bases and the J segment 1 base; nucleotides outside the gene matches: 6. CDR3 nucleotide sequence: TGTGCCAGCAGCTTGGGAGTAGCGGGAGGTCTCCAAGAGACCCAGTACTTC. This sequence encodes CASSLGVAGGLQETQYF.

The chain links TRBV30 to TRBJ2-7; 7 bases map to TRBD1. The germline V gene encodes CDR1 GTSNPN and CDR2 SVGIG (reference sequence). This CDR3 is built from 16 residues. V shed 6 bases and J 0 bases; nucleotides not matched to a gene: 14. CDR3 loop: CACSDFHRGSSYEQYF. CDR3 bases: TGTGCCTGTTCAGACTTCCACAGGGGAAGCTCCTACGAGCAGTACTTC.

This clone was counted once. The gene calls are TRBV2 and TRBJ1-2; tentatively, D is TRBD1 (6 bases). CDR1 and CDR2 from the germline V gene are SNHLY and FYNNEI. This CDR3 contains 12 residues. V was pared by 6 bases and J by 7 bases, with 12 bases between. CDR3 in DNA: TGTGCCAGCAGACAGACAGGCTCTGGCTACACCTTC. Translated: CASRQTGSGYTF.

This chain uses TRBV29-1 with TRBJ1-1; a possible D gene is TRBD1 (6 bases). Germline loops: CDR1 SQVTM, CDR2 ANQGSEA. This CDR3 is 13 amino acids long. The V end lost 7 bases, the J end lost 0 bases, and 12 bases lay between the germline ends. CDR3 DNA: TGCAGCGCACGGACAGCCATGAACACTGAAGCTTTCTTT. It translates to CSARTAMNTEAFF.

This clone was detected only once. The chain recombines TRBV11-2 with TRBJ2-7; 7 bases agree with TRBD1. The ends lost 5 bases at V and 3 bases at J; junction bases unmatched: 4. The CDR3 length is 13 residues. Germline CDR1 reads SGHAT; CDR2 reads FQNNGV. CDR3 sequence reads: CASSPSGGYEQYF. As DNA, the CDR3 is TGTGCCAGCAGCCCCTCAGGGGGCTACGAGCAGTACTTC.

This clone was picked up a small number of times. The chain has TRBV2 and TRBJ2-2, with 10 bases fitting TRBD2. CDR3 length: 15 amino acids. Per the germline V gene, CDR1 is SNHLY and CDR2 is FYNNEI. V was clipped by 4 bases and J by 7 bases; unmatched bases: 6. The CDR3 is CASSVLAGKGGELFF. CDR3 nucleotides: TGTGCCAGCAGTGTACTAGCGGGAAAGGGCGGGGAGCTGTTTTTT.

The rearrangement links TRBV14 to TRBJ1-1; TRBD1 might be the D (5 bases). CDR3 size: 16 residues. CDR1 SGHDN and CDR2 FVKESK come from the germline V gene. Trimming pared 0 bases from V and 1 base from J, leaving 12 bases between. The CDR3 DNA sequence: TGTGCCAGCAGCCAAGATTGGGGGGAAACGAACACTGAAGCTTTCTTT. It encodes CASSQDWGETNTEAFF.

This clone was counted between two and nine times. V and J are TRBV6-1 and TRBJ1-6; 8 bases map to TRBD1. Germline V CDR1 and CDR2: MNHNS, SASEGT. CDR3 size: 15 residues. The trim removed 7 bases at V and 10 bases at J, leaving 12 bases unmatched. CDR3 in DNA: TGTGCCAGCACCCTAACGACAGGGGACAGGTCACCCCTCCACTTT. Translation gives CASTLTTGDRSPLHF.

This clone was detected once. This chain uses TRBV2 with TRBJ1-2; tentatively, D is TRBD1 (6 bases). V lost 4 bases to trimming and J lost 0 bases, with 18 bases between them. This CDR3 has 17 amino acids. Germline loops: CDR1 SNHLY, CDR2 FYNNEI. The CDR3, as DNA: TGTGCCAGCAGTGTAACGCCACAGGGCACCTCTAACTATGGCTACACCTTC. It specifies CASSVTPQGTSNYGYTF.

This sequence joins TRBV27 and TRBJ2-5; 10 bases are shared with TRBD1. Losses at the gene ends were 8 bases for V and 5 bases for J; bases not matched to a gene: 5. The CDR3 contains 13 residues. From germline, CDR1 is MNHEY and CDR2 SMNVEV (reference sequence). CDR3 in amino acids: CASRDRGLETQYF. The CDR3 region has the DNA TGTGCCAGCCGCGACAGGGGGCTCGAGACCCAGTACTTC.

DNA of the CDR3: TGTGCCAGCAGCCCCAACCAGGTTCTGAACACTGAAGCTTTCTTT. Translated, it gives CASSPNQVLNTEAFF. V and J are TRBV7-9 and TRBJ1-1; D call uncertain. This CDR3 spans 15 amino acids. V lost 5 bases, J lost 0 bases, and 13 bases lay in between. CDR1 is SEHNR, CDR2 FQNEAQ, per germline (reference sequence). Based on the CDR3 plus reference TRBV7-9 and TRBJ1-1, the full variable domain is DTGVSQNPRHKITKRGQNVTFRCDPISEHNRLYWYRQTLGQGPEFLTYFQNEAQLEKSRLLSDRFSAERPKGSFSTLEIQRTEQGDSAMYLCASSPNQVLNTEAFFGQGTRLTVV.

This clone was counted a single time. The chain links TRBV7-8 to TRBJ1-2, with D unclear. The CDR3 covers 15 residues. Germline CDR1 and CDR2: SGHVS and FQNEAQ. The V end lost 0 bases, the J end lost 8 bases, and 16 bases lay between the germline ends. The CDR3 DNA reads as TGTGCCAGCAGCTTAGCCCTACCCGGACCGGGGGGCTACACCTTC. It is translated as CASSLALPGPGGYTF.

This rearrangement joins TRBV5-8 to TRBJ2-5; 8 bases match TRBD1. With V trimmed by 4 bases and J by 10 bases, 21 bases remained unmatched. Germline V gives CDR1 SGHTS, CDR2 YDEGEE. The CDR3 spans 17 residues. CDR3 nucleotides: TGTGCCAGCAGCCACCCCAGGCGGGGACAGGCGAGAGGTGGCCAGTACTTC. This sequence encodes CASSHPRRGQARGGQYF.

The count of this clone is one. The chain combines TRBV5-4 with TRBJ2-1, with 9 positions matching TRBD2. This CDR3 has 17 amino acids. J gave up 2 bases and V 0 bases, and 6 bases lay outside the gene matches. Germline CDR1 reads SGHNT; CDR2 reads YYREEE (reference sequence). CDR3 nucleotide sequence: TGTGCCAGCAGCTTGGGTCATGCTAGCGGGGCCTACAATGAGCAGTTCTTC. It encodes CASSLGHASGAYNEQFF.